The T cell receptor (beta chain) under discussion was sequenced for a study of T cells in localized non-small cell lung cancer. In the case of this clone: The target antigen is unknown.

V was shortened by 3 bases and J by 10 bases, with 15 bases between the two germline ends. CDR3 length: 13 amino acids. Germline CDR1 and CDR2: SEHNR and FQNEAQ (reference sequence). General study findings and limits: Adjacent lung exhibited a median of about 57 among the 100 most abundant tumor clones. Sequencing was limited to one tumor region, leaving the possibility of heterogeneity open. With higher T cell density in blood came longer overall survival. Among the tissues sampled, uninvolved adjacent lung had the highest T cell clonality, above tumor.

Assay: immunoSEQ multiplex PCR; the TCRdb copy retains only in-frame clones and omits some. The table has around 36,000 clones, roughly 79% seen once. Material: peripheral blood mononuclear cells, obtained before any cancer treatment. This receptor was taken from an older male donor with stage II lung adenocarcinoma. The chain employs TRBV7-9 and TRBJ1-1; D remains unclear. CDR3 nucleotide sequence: TGTGCCAGCAGCTTGCGTCAGGTGGTGAGAGCTTTCTTT. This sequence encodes CASSLRQVVRAFF.